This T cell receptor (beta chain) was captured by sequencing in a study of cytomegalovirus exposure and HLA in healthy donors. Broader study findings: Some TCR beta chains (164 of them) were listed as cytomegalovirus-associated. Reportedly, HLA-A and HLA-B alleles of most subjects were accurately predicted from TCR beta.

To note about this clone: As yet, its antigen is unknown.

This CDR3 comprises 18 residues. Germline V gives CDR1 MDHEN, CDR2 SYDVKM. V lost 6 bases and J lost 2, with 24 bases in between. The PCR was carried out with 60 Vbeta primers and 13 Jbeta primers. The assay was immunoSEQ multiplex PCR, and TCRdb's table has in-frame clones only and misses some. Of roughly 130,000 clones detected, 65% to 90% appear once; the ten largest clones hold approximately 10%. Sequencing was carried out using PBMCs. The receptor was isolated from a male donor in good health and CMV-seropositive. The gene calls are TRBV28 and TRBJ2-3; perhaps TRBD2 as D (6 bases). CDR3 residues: CASSQFSYRRDSTDTQYF. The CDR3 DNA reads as TGTGCCAGCAGCCAATTCTCTTATCGGCGGGACTCCACAGATACGCAGTATTTT.